A selection of T cell receptor beta chains follows, all from one sample in a study of blood T cells in healthy people across ages. TCRdb ran MiXCR on the 5' RACE reads and lists one entry per CDR3 protein. The sample contains about 1,400,000 distinct CDR3 sequences, approximately 60% of which appear only once. The sequenced sample was blood. The receptors here all came from a man younger than 35 in good health. The CDR3 runs from the conserved cysteine through the conserved F or W. A D gene is named only where the DNA matches it firmly. Clone size is shown for a subset of rows, as once, few, many or a class of expanded clone.

j_gene: TRBJ1-2; v_gene: TRBV18; abundance: -; d_gene: -; CDR3nt: TGCGCCAGCTCACCACCTTCGCAGGGGCAGGCCTTCTATGGCTACACCTTC; CDR3aa: CASSPPSQGQAFYGYTF
j_gene: TRBJ2-1; v_gene: TRBV7-9; abundance: -; d_gene: TRBD2; CDR3nt: TGTGCCAGCAGCCGAACCGGGACTAGCGGTTTGGGGCAGTTCTTC; CDR3aa: CASSRTGTSGLGQFF
j_gene: TRBJ1-5; v_gene: TRBV6-5; abundance: -; d_gene: -; CDR3nt: TGTGCCAGCAGTTACTCCTGGCAGACCAATCAGCCCCAGCATTTT; CDR3aa: CASSYSWQTNQPQHF
j_gene: TRBJ2-1; v_gene: TRBV6-6; abundance: few; d_gene: -; CDR3nt: TGTGCCAGCAGAAATCCGGGCGCGGGGAACAATGAGCAGTTCTTC; CDR3aa: CASRNPGAGNNEQFF
j_gene: TRBJ2-3; v_gene: TRBV21-1; abundance: -; d_gene: -; CDR3nt: TGTGCCAGCAGCAAGGGAGCGGGAGACCGGACAGATACGCAGTATTTT; CDR3aa: CASSKGAGDRTDTQYF
j_gene: TRBJ2-7; v_gene: TRBV27; abundance: once; d_gene: -; CDR3nt: TGTGCCAGCAGTTGGTCAGGGGAGTCCTGCGAGCAGTACTTC; CDR3aa: CASSWSGESCEQYF
j_gene: TRBJ1-1; v_gene: TRBV29-1; abundance: -; d_gene: -; CDR3nt: TGCAGCGTTGAGCCATGGGACACTGAAGCTTTCTTT; CDR3aa: CSVEPWDTEAFF
j_gene: TRBJ2-4; v_gene: TRBV2; abundance: -; d_gene: -; CDR3nt: TGTGCCAGCAGTGAAGTCCAGCGGGCACAGGGAGTCATTCAGTACTTC; CDR3aa: CASSEVQRAQGVIQYF
j_gene: TRBJ1-6; v_gene: TRBV7-9; abundance: -; d_gene: -; CDR3nt: TGTGCCAGCGGTTTCGGGGCTCGTTCACCCCTCCACTTT; CDR3aa: CASGFGARSPLHF
j_gene: TRBJ2-3; v_gene: TRBV27; abundance: -; d_gene: TRBD1; CDR3nt: TGTGCCAGCAGTTTAAGGACAGGAACTAGTACAGATACGCAGTATTTT; CDR3aa: CASSLRTGTSTDTQYF
j_gene: TRBJ2-2; v_gene: TRBV9; abundance: -; d_gene: -; CDR3nt: TGTGCCAGCAGCGTAGGGGCGACAGGGAACACCGGGGAGCTGTTTTTT; CDR3aa: CASSVGATGNTGELFF